This T cell receptor beta chain was recovered during a study of regulatory T cells in long-lasting Graves disease. Study observations and caveats: Researchers reported studying only peripheral blood, not thyroid tissue.

Noted time point: newly diagnosed GD, antithyroid drugs for less than 3 months. Making the TCR library involved RNA that had been extracted from PBMCs. This clonotype has a handful of counts. Its matching antigen is unknown. Library construction for TCR beta used iRepertoire HTBI primers and Arm-PCR of CDR3 regions. TCRdb processed the multiplex PCR reads anew with MiXCR; each CDR3 protein has one entry. The sample shows more than 400,000 distinct CDR3 sequences, around 15% of them seen only once. The same specimen was also included in a second study, on T cells in Graves' hyperthyroidism and ophthalmopathy. This second study says: HTBI primers drove first-round RT-PCR of the TCR CDR3. Ophthalmopathy got predicted by the model a median roughly 6.1 months before its onset.

Specimen: peripheral blood mononuclear cells (PBMCs), collected at new diagnosis, from a patient treated with antithyroid drugs. The sequence was obtained from a woman aged 25 to 45 with Graves disease.

CDR3 sequence reads: CASSQAAVGYTF. CDR3 DNA sequence: TGTGCCAGCAGCCAAGCCGCCGTTGGCTACACCTTC. The rearrangement links TRBV3-1 to TRBJ1-2; D not certain. The germline V and J ends were trimmed by 1 base and 7 bases, with 7 bases remaining between them. CDR1 is LGHDT and CDR2 is YNNKEL in the germline V gene (reference sequence). The CDR3 spans 12 residues.